Below, 10 T cell receptor beta chains from the same sample are listed, as sequenced in a study of technical replicates of blood from a handful of donors. Assay used: immunoSEQ multiplex PCR; TCRdb lists only in-frame clones, some missing. The table lists tens of thousands of clones, about 91% of them singletons, with approximately 0.41% in the top ten. The sequenced material came from T cells isolated from PBMCs. Receptors were obtained from a human donor in good health.

This clone has a single count. This chain joins TRBV5-1 and TRBJ2-2; no firm D call. Germline values: CDR1 SGHRS, CDR2 YFSETQ. The CDR3 consists of 17 residues. Trimming shortened V by 0 bases and J by 4 bases, and 16 bases separated the two germline ends. CDR3 in DNA: TGCGCCAGCAGCTTGGCTATCACGCAAGCGACCACCGGGGAGCTGTTTTTT. Protein: CASSLAITQATTGELFF.

The chain carries TRBV7-6 and TRBJ1-3, with D unresolved. The CDR3 contains 15 residues. V was pared by 2 bases and J by 2 bases, with 10 bases between. CDR1 and CDR2 from the germline V gene are SGHVS and FNYEAQ. Here the CDR3 reads CASSLTAGPGNTIYF. CDR3 coding DNA: TGTGCCAGCAGCTTAACGGCAGGTCCTGGAAACACCATATATTTT.

The rearrangement joins TRBV9 to TRBJ2-7; TRBD1 is a possible D gene (7 bases). Trimming shortened V by 3 bases and J by 3 bases, and 19 bases separated the two germline ends. CDR3 length: 16 residues. CDR1 is SGDLS and CDR2 is YYNGEE in the germline V gene. The CDR3 DNA sequence: TGTGCCAGCAGCGGGGGGGAGAGGACAGGTTTCTACGAGCAGTACTTC. It encodes CASSGGERTGFYEQYF.

The chain joins TRBV5-1 to TRBJ1-3, with D possibly matching TRBD1 (6 bases). The V end was cut by 2 bases, the J end by 4 bases, with 10 bases between. The CDR3 runs to 14 residues. Germline V gives CDR1 SGHRS, CDR2 YFSETQ. CDR3: CASSFTGSGNTIYF. CDR3 bases: TGCGCCAGCAGCTTTACAGGGTCCGGAAACACCATATATTTT.

The chain employs TRBV4-3 and TRBJ1-2; TRBD1 aligns across 8 bases. Germline trimming cut 5 bases from V and 6 bases from J; bases unmatched to any gene: 8. The CDR3 extends over 14 amino acids. Germline V gene lookup returns CDR1 LGHNA and CDR2 YSLEER. As DNA, the CDR3 is TGCGCCAGCAGCTTTGCGGACAGGGACAATGGCTACACCTTC. Protein product: CASSFADRDNGYTF.

In nucleotides, the CDR3 is TGTGCCAGCGATGGGGGGCAGACACTAGCGGGTCTGGGGCAGTACTTC. Translated, it gives CASDGGQTLAGLGQYF. This chain connects TRBV2 to TRBJ2-7, with 9 bases aligning to TRBD2. Germline CDR1 is SNHLY and CDR2 is FYNNEI. CDR3 length equals 16 residues. V gave up 8 bases and J gave up 9 bases; unmatched junction bases: 20.

The rearrangement links TRBV4-1 to TRBJ2-3, with 8 nucleotides matching TRBD1. Germline values: CDR1 MGHRA, CDR2 YSYEKL. V trimming: 4 bases; J trimming: 3 bases; junction bases outside the gene matches: 9. The CDR3 runs to 16 residues. The CDR3 nucleotides read TGCGCCAGCAGCCGGCTTATACAGGGGGGAACAGATACGCAGTATTTT. Translating it yields CASSRLIQGGTDTQYF.

The chain employs TRBV7-8 and TRBJ2-3; D might be TRBD2 (5 bases). CDR1 and CDR2 (germline): SGHVS, FQNEAQ. The CDR3 loop spans 17 amino acids. V gave up 7 bases and J gave up 3 bases, with 23 bases separating them. The CDR3 here is CASTFNPGSVRTDTQYF. For the CDR3, the DNA is TGTGCCAGCACCTTCAACCCGGGGAGTGTTAGGACAGATACGCAGTATTTT.

The rearrangement links TRBV6-1 to TRBJ1-4; D perhaps matches TRBD1 (6 bases). Germline CDR1 MNHNS, CDR2 SASEGT. V lost 4 bases to trimming and J lost 8 bases, with 14 bases between them. The CDR3 is 14 residues long. This CDR3 reads CASSGWGLGEKLFF. CDR3 DNA sequence: TGTGCCAGCAGTGGTTGGGGGCTGGGAGAAAAACTGTTTTTT.

J is TRBJ1-2 and V is TRBV11-2; D is possibly TRBD1 (5 bases). The V gene's germline CDR1 is SGHAT and CDR2 FQNNGV. With 1 base removed from V and 1 base from J, the gap between germline ends came to 16 bases. The length of the CDR3 is 17 residues. The CDR3 nucleotides read TGTGCCAGCAGCTTAGGTATAATGGGGCCCATTAACTATGGCTACACCTTC. Protein product: CASSLGIMGPINYGYTF.